This T cell receptor (beta chain) appears in the sequencing data of a study of T cell responses to AZD1222 COVID-19 vaccine. Study in general: The study pooled second doses at about 4 or about 12 weeks.

Study findings and constraints: Only after the peak T cell response were repertoires sampled. A reported finding is that nearly half of spike-specific TCRs target unmutated variant regions.

The CDR3 covers 14 residues. Trimming removed 4 bases from V and 4 bases from J; junction bases left unmatched: 5. Of note for this clone: The antigen is undetermined.

TCRdb's copy holds only in-frame clones and misses some; the assay was immunoSEQ multiplex PCR. The sample lists 100,000 or so clones; around nine tenths were seen once. The receptor comes from an adult in good health. Sequencing was performed on peripheral blood, taken on day 0 of AZD1222 vaccination. The chain employs TRBV23-1 and TRBJ1-2, with 8 bases lining up with TRBD1. Being an ORF, TRBV23-1 has a function that is uncertain. DNA for the CDR3: TGCGCCAGCAGTCCGACAGGGGTTAGCTATGGCTACACCTTC. It specifies CASSPTGVSYGYTF.